This note documents a single T cell receptor (beta chain) sequence. How the authors handled the data: It was from reference gene primer amplification that nucleated cell counts were estimated. Sequencing used immunoSEQ multiplex PCR; TCRdb keeps in-frame clones, though not all of them. That table gives V, J and clone size, and the DNA gave D and trimming. This sample has about 250,000 clones; roughly nine tenths occur once, and the top ten carry 1.6%. These data belong to a study of blood T cell repertoires in COVID-19. Study-level background: Collection of acute and convalescent COVID-19 samples took place in the United States, Italy and Spain. From T cells, B-cell-depleted T cells, or PBMCs came the material, which was cDNA or gDNA.

Sequenced: peripheral blood. The TCR was taken from a woman aged 55-70 years who had recovered from COVID-19.

This chain's CDR3 is CASSLGWSGKSQETQYF. The CDR3 coding sequence is TGCGCCAGCAGCTTGGGTTGGAGCGGAAAGTCCCAAGAGACCCAGTACTTC. The chain carries TRBV5-1 and TRBJ2-5; a weak D match, TRBD2 (5 bases). CDR3 length: 17 amino acids. The germline gives CDR1 SGHRS, CDR2 YFSETQ. Trimming left V 0 bases short and J 1 base short, with 16 bases between. Complete variable domain (other parts from reference TRBV5-1 and TRBJ2-5): KAGVTQTPRYLIKTRGQQVTLSCSPISGHRSVSWYQQTPGQGLQFLFEYFSETQRNKGNFPGRFSGRQFSNSRSEMNVSTLELGDSALYLCASSLGWSGKSQETQYFGPGTRLLVL.